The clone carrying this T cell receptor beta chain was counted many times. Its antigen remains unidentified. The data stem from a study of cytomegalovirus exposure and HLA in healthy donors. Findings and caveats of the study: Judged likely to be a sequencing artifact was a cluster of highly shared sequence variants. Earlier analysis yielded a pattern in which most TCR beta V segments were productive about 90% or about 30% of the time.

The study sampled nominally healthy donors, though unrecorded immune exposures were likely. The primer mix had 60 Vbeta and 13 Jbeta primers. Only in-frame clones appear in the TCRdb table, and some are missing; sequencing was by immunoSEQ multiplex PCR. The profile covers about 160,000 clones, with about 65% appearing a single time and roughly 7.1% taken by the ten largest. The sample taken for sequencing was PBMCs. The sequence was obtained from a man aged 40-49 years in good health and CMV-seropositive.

In DNA form, the CDR3 reads TGTGCCAGCAGTGAAGCCCTAGCGGGGGGGCCAGGGGACATTCAGTACTTC. Translated: CASSEALAGGPGDIQYF. The V call is TRBV6-1, the J call TRBJ2-4, with 12 bases lining up with TRBD2. Germline lookup yields CDR1 MNHNS and CDR2 SASEGT. V lost 0 bases, J lost 8 bases, and 8 bases stayed unmatched. The CDR3 has 17 residues.